The present entry profiles one T cell receptor beta chain with its context. Its target is unknown. This sample stems from a study of T cell clonotyping in hematopoietic cell transplantation. Whole-study context: Recipient samples before transplant were obtained post-cytoreduction. Whole-study findings and limits: Pathologically expanded recipient clonotypes increased progressively from day 30 to day 180 as diversity fell.

Germline CDR1 SEHNR, CDR2 FQNEAQ (reference sequence). The CDR3 runs 14 residues. Unmatched junction bases numbered 5, after V lost 6 bases and J lost 3 bases. Generated by immunoSEQ multiplex PCR, the TCRdb table keeps only in-frame clones and is missing some. This table holds tens of thousands of clones, 75% to 85% found once. Time point meaning: recipient sample about 28 days before transplant, after cytoreduction. The sample in question was peripheral blood mononuclear cells, obtained before stem cell transplant. The chain employs TRBV7-9 and TRBJ2-3, with 8 bases aligning to TRBD2. The sequence came from an older woman with acute myeloid leukemia. Some clones in this sample may be carry-over from other donors' samples. The CDR3: CASRTSGPTDTQYF. In nucleotides, the CDR3 is TGTGCCAGCAGAACTAGCGGTCCTACAGATACGCAGTATTTT. The full variable domain, in which reference TRBV7-9 and TRBJ2-3 provide the parts outside the CDR3, is DTGVSQNPRHKITKRGQNVTFRCDPISEHNRLYWYRQTLGQGPEFLTYFQNEAQLEKSRLLSDRFSAERPKGSFSTLEIQRTEQGDSAMYLCASRTSGPTDTQYFGPGTRLTVL.